Listed below are T cell receptor beta chains from one sample, sequenced in a study of T cell responses to AZD1222 COVID-19 vaccine. The method was immunoSEQ multiplex PCR; TCRdb's version includes in-frame clones alone and lacks a portion of them. The table has tens of thousands of clones, 80% to 90% seen once. Specimen: peripheral blood, collected 28 days after the second AZD1222 dose. These receptors were collected from an adult who received the AZD1222 COVID-19 vaccine. The CDR3 runs from the conserved cysteine through the conserved F or W. D genes are given only for firm matches. Only part of the rows carry a size: once, few, many, or a class if the clone is expanded.

TRBJ1-6 | - | TRBV9 | - | TGTGCCAGCAGCCCCCAGGGGCGTGATTCACCCCTCCACTTT | CASSPQGRDSPLHF
TRBJ2-7 | - | TRBV5-1 | - | TGCGCCAGCAGCTTGGCAGCAGGGCGCTACGAGCAGTACTTC | CASSLAAGRYEQYF
TRBJ1-2 | - | TRBV27 | - | TGTGCCAGCAGTTTCCAGAAACAGAACTATGGCTACACCTTC | CASSFQKQNYGYTF
TRBJ1-4 | TRBD1 | TRBV30 | - | TGTGCCTGGAGTGTAAGGACAGGGAGTGAAAAACTGTTTTTT | CAWSVRTGSEKLFF
TRBJ1-4 | - | TRBV2 | once | TGTGCCAGCACCCGAGAAGCTATTAATGAAAAACTGTTTTTT | CASTREAINEKLFF
TRBJ2-7 | - | TRBV28 | - | TGTGCCAGCAGTTCCGGGACGCAAACGCGGAGGGAGCAGTACTTC | CASSSGTQTRREQYF
TRBJ2-5 | TRBD2 | TRBV5-1 | - | TGCGCCAGCAGCTTGGGGACTAGCGTTGATTCCCAGTACTTC | CASSLGTSVDSQYF
TRBJ1-2 | TRBD1 | TRBV4-2 | - | TGTGCCAGCAGCCTGCCACCGGGACAGGCAGACTATGGCTACACCTTC | CASSLPPGQADYGYTF
TRBJ1-5 | TRBD1 | TRBV6-6 | - | TGTGCCAGCAGTCCCCATAATTCCCCGACGCAGGGGGCTGTAGGAAATCAGCCCCAGCATTTT | CASSPHNSPTQGAVGNQPQHF
TRBJ1-6 | - | TRBV2 | few | TGTGCCAGCAGTGAAGTGAAGGGTTCACCCCTCCACTTT | CASSEVKGSPLHF
TRBJ2-3 | - | TRBV5-4 | - | TGTGCCAGCAGCTTGTTGCGTTGGGAGGATACGCAGTATTTT | CASSLLRWEDTQYF
TRBJ2-2 | TRBD1 | TRBV10-3 | few | TGTGCCACCCACAGGGGAAATACCGGGGAGCTGTTTTTT | CATHRGNTGELFF
TRBJ2-1 | - | TRBV28 | - | TGTGCCAGCAGTTTGCCTGGCGTAATTAAACACAATGAGCAGTTCTTC | CASSLPGVIKHNEQFF
TRBJ1-2 | - | TRBV5-3 | - | TGTGCCAGAAGTGTGGGAGAAATTGGCTATGGCTACACCTTC | CARSVGEIGYGYTF
TRBJ2-3 | - | TRBV27 | - | TGTGCCAGCGGAAGGTCTGGTTCGGACTGGCGCTTT | CASGRSGSDWRF
TRBJ1-5 | - | TRBV6-1 | - | TGTGCCAGCAGTGACCAGATTAATCAGCCCCAGCATTTT | CASSDQINQPQHF
TRBJ2-2 | TRBD1 | TRBV27 | - | TGTGCCAGCAGTTTGCGACAGGGTCCCCACGGGGAGCTGTTTTTT | CASSLRQGPHGELFF
TRBJ2-3 | - | TRBV12-3/TRBV12-4 | - | TGTGCCAGCAGTTTCGACAGAGATACGCAGTATTTT | CASSFDRDTQYF
TRBJ2-3 | - | TRBV7-9 | - | TGTGCCAGCAGCTTAGTGTCCAGGGGCGGCACAGATACGCAGTATTTT | CASSLVSRGGTDTQYF
TRBJ2-7 | - | TRBV4-1 | medium-sized | TGCGCCAGCAGCCAAGAAAGGGGGCGGGGAGCGTCGGCGTACGAGCAGTACTTC | CASSQERGRGASAYEQYF
TRBJ2-5 | TRBD1 | TRBV9 | - | TGTGCCAGCAGCGTTACGACTCCGACAGGGGGCGAGACCCAGTACTTC | CASSVTTPTGGETQYF
TRBJ2-2 | - | TRBV5-1 | - | TGCGCCAGCAGATACGGGGGGCTGTCCACCGGGGAGCTGTTTTTT | CASRYGGLSTGELFF
TRBJ2-1 | - | TRBV30 | - | TGTGCCTCTACAGGTTTCTCCTACAATGAGCAGTTCTTC | CASTGFSYNEQFF
TRBJ2-3 | - | TRBV6-4 | - | TGTGCCAGCAGTGACTCGAATCGGGATTCAGATACGCAGTATTTT | CASSDSNRDSDTQYF
TRBJ1-2 | - | TRBV5-6 | - | TGTGCCAGCAGTTTGAGACATACAGGGACGGCCGATGGCTACACCTTC | CASSLRHTGTADGYTF
TRBJ1-1 | TRBD1 | TRBV29-1 | - | TGCAGCGTTCTAATAAAAGGGACAGGGAAAGCTTTCTTT | CSVLIKGTGKAFF
TRBJ1-2 | TRBD1 | TRBV28 | - | TGTGCCAGCAGTCCGGCGGGGACAGGGTCTAACTATGGCTACACCTTC | CASSPAGTGSNYGYTF
TRBJ2-5 | TRBD2 | TRBV28 | - | TGTGCCAGCAGGCCGGGGGGCCAAGAGACCCAGTACTTC | CASRPGGQETQYF
TRBJ2-4 | - | TRBV9 | - | TGTGCCAGCAGCGTAGGGGATACGCAGGTCTACATTCAGTACTTC | CASSVGDTQVYIQYF
TRBJ1-4 | - | TRBV18 | - | TGTGCCAGCTCACCGGTTAAGGGCCTGGGGGAAAAACTGTTTTTT | CASSPVKGLGEKLFF
TRBJ1-5 | - | TRBV7-9 | - | TGTGCCAGCAGCAAAACTAGTGGCCAGCCCCAGCATTTT | CASSKTSGQPQHF
TRBJ1-5 | - | TRBV15 | - | TGTGCCACCGCAGGGGCCCTTAGCAATCAGCCCCAGCATTTT | CATAGALSNQPQHF
TRBJ1-6 | - | TRBV5-4 | - | TGTGCCAGCAGCTTAAGGGACGGATATTCACCCCTCCACTTT | CASSLRDGYSPLHF
TRBJ1-3 | - | TRBV5-1 | - | TGCGCCAGCAGCACCGACAGACCCTCTGGAAACACCATATATTTT | CASSTDRPSGNTIYF
TRBJ2-3 | TRBD1 | TRBV5-4 | - | TGTGCCAGCAGCGCTCAGGGGGTGAATACGCAGTATTTT | CASSAQGVNTQYF
TRBJ2-4 | - | TRBV3-1/TRBV3-2 | - | TGTGCCAGCAGCGTCGGGGGCGGGAGTCAGTACTTC | CASSVGGGSQYF
TRBJ1-4 | - | TRBV5-5 | - | TGTGCCAGCAGCTTGCTTTCTGCAACTAATGAAAAACTGTTTTTT | CASSLLSATNEKLFF